Shown below are 21 T cell receptor beta chains from a single sample sequenced in a study of T-cell reconstitution after alpha-beta-depleted transplantation in children. Preparation of the TCRbeta library was carried out with unique molecular identifiers. Via MiXCR, TCRdb re-called the PCR reads, giving one row per CDR3 protein. This sample has some 200,000 distinct CDR3 sequences, with roughly a tenth found just once. Sequences were derived from PBMCs, sampled before TCRalphabeta/CD19-depleted stem cell transplant. The receptors shown here come from a child under two years old with acute myeloid leukemia, due to receive a stem cell transplant.

Regarding this clonotype: The junction and the germline gene differ at one end; a read error may be behind it. The V and J genes are TRBV12-3 or TRBV12-4 and TRBJ2-7; D call uncertain. CDR3 length: 12 residues. The CDR3 DNA reads as TGTGCCAGCAGTTTTACCGGGTACGTGCAGTACTTC. This encodes CASSFTGYVQYF.

This clonotype was seen at least ten times. The J gene is TRBJ2-2, the V gene TRBV6-1; 8 bases agree with TRBD1. The length of the CDR3 is 15 residues. V trimming: 7 bases; J trimming: 2 bases; junction bases outside the gene matches: 6. CDR1 is MNHNS and CDR2 is SASEGT in the germline V gene. CDR3 in amino acids: CASKQTGANTGELFF. For the CDR3, the DNA is TGTGCCAGCAAACAGACAGGGGCTAACACCGGGGAGCTGTTTTTT.

This clonotype occurred many times. V gene TRBV7-3 combines with J gene TRBJ2-5, with D possibly TRBD1 on 6 matching bases. The length of the CDR3 is 15 residues. Trimming removed 1 base at V and 4 bases at J, with 13 bases between. Per the germline V gene, CDR1 is SGHTA and CDR2 is FQGTGA. The CDR3 protein is CASSLNQGPIETQYF. CDR3 DNA: TGTGCCAGCAGCTTAAACCAGGGGCCCATAGAGACCCAGTACTTC.

This clonotype was observed at least ten times. The CDR3 here is CASSQDTAGPFSYEQYF. The CDR3 DNA is TGTGCCAGCAGCCAAGACACAGCGGGTCCCTTCTCCTACGAGCAGTACTTC. The chain employs TRBV14 and TRBJ2-7; tentatively, D is TRBD2 (6 bases). The CDR3 runs to 17 residues. Trimming shortened V by 0 bases and J by 0 bases, and 15 bases separated the two germline ends. Germline assignment: CDR1 SGHDN and CDR2 FVKESK.

This chain links TRBV19 with TRBJ1-1, with D hard to call. The CDR3 extends over 14 amino acids. Trimming shortened V by 3 bases and J by 4 bases, and 12 bases separated the two germline ends. Looked up from germline, CDR1 is LNHDA and CDR2 is SQIVND (reference sequence). The CDR3 DNA reads as TGTGCCAGTAGTATCGGAAGTTTGGTCACTGAAGCTTTCTTT. Amino acids: CASSIGSLVTEAFF.

This clonotype was recorded at least ten times. The chain carries TRBV28 and TRBJ2-3; D is perhaps TRBD2 (5 bases). V was clipped by 5 bases and J by 14 bases, with 14 bases between them. CDR1 and CDR2 from the germline V gene are MDHEN and SYDVKM. The CDR3 is made up of 11 amino acids. The CDR3 sequence is CASSGLGLGYF. DNA for the CDR3: TGTGCCAGCAGTGGACTGGGTCTGGGGTATTTT.

This clonotype was seen at least ten times. The rearrangement joins TRBV29-1 to TRBJ1-1, with D perhaps TRBD1 (5 bases). CDR1 and CDR2 (germline): SQVTM, ANQGSEA. The CDR3 is 11 residues long. V was pared by 6 bases and J by 7 bases, with 12 bases between. CDR3 in DNA: TGCAGCGTCGCGACAGACTATGAAGCTTTCTTT. It encodes CSVATDYEAFF.

This clonotype was seen repeatedly, ten times or more. The chain employs TRBV7-2 and TRBJ2-7; 9 bases are shared with TRBD2. Germline trimming cut 2 bases from V and 9 bases from J; bases unmatched to any gene: 11. The CDR3 totals 15 residues. Germline lookup yields CDR1 SGHTA and CDR2 FQGNSA. The CDR3 here is CASSLSSGEELWQYF. The CDR3 region has the DNA TGTGCCAGCAGCTTATCTAGCGGGGAGGAACTATGGCAGTACTTC.

This clonotype showed up many times. The J gene is TRBJ1-3, the V gene TRBV12-3 or TRBV12-4; D gene uncertain. V gave up 7 bases and J gave up 2 bases, with 6 bases separating them. The CDR3 runs to 12 residues. The CDR3 spells CASKGPGNTIYF. The DNA for the CDR3 is TGTGCCAGCAAAGGCCCTGGAAACACCATATATTTT.

This clonotype was observed at least ten times. The V gene is TRBV28, the J gene TRBJ2-1, with D tentatively TRBD2 (5 bases). The V gene's germline CDR1 is MDHEN and CDR2 SYDVKM. The CDR3 totals 17 residues. The V and J ends lost 0 bases and 6 bases respectively, with 18 bases between them. CDR3 sequence reads: CASSLWGGFPAPNEQFF. The CDR3 DNA follows: TGTGCCAGCAGTTTATGGGGCGGGTTCCCCGCCCCCAATGAGCAGTTCTTC. Full variable domain (rest looked up from reference TRBV28 and TRBJ2-1): DVKVTQSSRYLVKRTGEKVFLECVQDMDHENMFWYRQDPGLGLRLIYFSYDVKMKEKGDIPEGYSVSREKKERFSLILESASTNQTSMYLCASSLWGGFPAPNEQFFGPGTRLTVL.

This clonotype was seen ten or more times. The chain joins TRBV5-1 to TRBJ2-1; 8 bases are shared with TRBD2. CDR1 is SGHRS and CDR2 is YFSETQ in the germline V gene. This CDR3 comprises 16 residues. V gave up 0 bases and J gave up 2 bases; unmatched junction bases: 4. CDR3 loop: CASSLVSGITYNEQFF. The CDR3, as DNA: TGCGCCAGCAGCTTGGTTAGCGGGATTACCTACAATGAGCAGTTCTTC.

This clonotype was detected ten times or more. This sequence joins TRBV12-3 or TRBV12-4 and TRBJ2-1; 13 nucleotides line up with TRBD2. The CDR3 is 16 residues long. With V trimmed by 6 bases and J by 8 bases, 10 bases remained unmatched. CDR3 sequence: CASRKRGLAGLDEQFF. The CDR3 nucleotides read TGTGCCAGCAGAAAAAGGGGACTAGCGGGATTGGATGAGCAGTTCTTC.

The table lists this clonotype with many counts. The V call is TRBV28, the J call TRBJ1-5; D gene uncertain. This CDR3 has 16 amino acids. Per germline, CDR1 MDHEN and CDR2 SYDVKM. Trimming cost V 3 bases and J 0 bases, with 12 bases left between them. The DNA of the CDR3 is TGTGCCAGCAGTTTGGAGACGCCATATAGCAATCAGCCCCAGCATTTT. Protein sequence: CASSLETPYSNQPQHF.

This clonotype was detected a few times. This chain connects TRBV7-9 to TRBJ2-7; no definite D call. The ends were cut back, 7 bases at V and 4 bases at J, with 8 bases in the middle. This CDR3 comprises 11 residues. Germline lookup yields CDR1 SEHNR and CDR2 FQNEAQ (reference sequence). CDR3 nucleotides: TGTGCCAGCACTCCCGGGTACGAGCAGTACTTC. Translated, it gives CASTPGYEQYF. Full variable domain (outside the CDR3, taken from reference TRBV7-9 and TRBJ2-7): DTGVSQNPRHKITKRGQNVTFRCDPISEHNRLYWYRQTLGQGPEFLTYFQNEAQLEKSRLLSDRFSAERPKGSFSTLEIQRTEQGDSAMYLCASTPGYEQYFGPGTRLTVT.

This clonotype was seen repeatedly, ten times or more. The J gene is TRBJ1-5, the V gene TRBV12-3 or TRBV12-4, with TRBD1 identical over 8 bases. With V trimmed by 5 bases and J by 1 base, 7 bases remained unmatched. The CDR3 length is 16 residues. CDR3 sequence (DNA): TGTGCCAGCAGTCCCAACGACAGGGGAAGCAATCAGCCCCAGCATTTT. As protein: CASSPNDRGSNQPQHF.

This clonotype came up many times. The CDR3 here is CASSLTGDTQYF. The CDR3 region has the DNA TGTGCCAGCAGCTTAACGGGGGATACGCAGTATTTT. The chain combines TRBV11-2 with TRBJ2-3, with D perhaps matching TRBD2 (5 bases). Germline V gives CDR1 SGHAT, CDR2 FQNNGV. This CDR3 region has 12 residues. The germline V and J ends were trimmed by 2 bases and 6 bases, with 6 bases remaining between them.

The chain joins TRBV4-2 to TRBJ2-1; maybe TRBD1 (6 bases). With 3 bases removed from V and 8 bases from J, the gap between germline ends came to 14 bases. Germline V gives CDR1 LGHNA, CDR2 YNFKEQ. The CDR3 totals 14 residues. Here the CDR3 reads CASSHEQGRDEQFF. The CDR3 DNA is TGTGCCAGCAGCCACGAACAGGGTCGGGATGAGCAGTTCTTC.

This clonotype was detected many times. V usage is TRBV25-1 and J usage is TRBJ2-5; TRBD1 aligns across 7 bases. Germline values: CDR1 MGHDK, CDR2 SYGVNS. The CDR3 is 14 residues long. Trimming at V came to 4 bases and at J to 3 bases, leaving 5 bases not matched to a gene. The CDR3 region has the DNA TGTGCCAGCAGTGTTAGGGGGCGCGAAGAGACCCAGTACTTC. Residues: CASSVRGREETQYF. The whole variable domain, filled in from reference TRBV25-1 and TRBJ2-5, reads EADIYQTPRYLVIGTGKKITLECSQTMGHDKMYWYQQDPGMELHLIHYSYGVNSTEKGDLSSESTVSRIRTEHFPLTLESARPSHTSQYLCASSVRGREETQYFGPGTRLLVL.

Many counts were recorded for this clonotype. The rearrangement links TRBV12-3 or TRBV12-4 to TRBJ2-7, with 7 bases matching TRBD2. The CDR3 has 14 amino acids. The trim removed 3 bases at V and 5 bases at J, leaving 7 bases unmatched. The CDR3 bases are TGTGCCAGCAGTTTTGCGGGAGAGTTGGACGAGCAGTACTTC. This gives the protein CASSFAGELDEQYF.

This clonotype appeared many times. This chain uses TRBV28 with TRBJ1-2, with D perhaps matching TRBD1 (6 bases). Trimming took 8 bases from V and 3 from J, leaving 13 bases between them. This CDR3 contains 13 residues. Germline CDR1 MDHEN, CDR2 SYDVKM. The CDR3 here is CASGSGQYYGYTF. Written as DNA, the CDR3 is TGTGCCAGCGGGTCCGGACAGTACTATGGCTACACCTTC.

This clonotype was detected ten times or more. V gene TRBV29-1 combines with J gene TRBJ1-1; 7 positions agree with TRBD1. With 0 bases clipped from V and 3 bases from J, the junction kept 7 bases outside the gene matches. This CDR3 is 15 amino acids long. Germline V gene lookup returns CDR1 SQVTM and CDR2 ANQGSEA. CDR3 nucleotides: TGCAGCGTTGAAGATCTAAAGGGGGCCTACACTGAAGCTTTCTTT. Translation: CSVEDLKGAYTEAFF.